A single sample is the source of the 4 T cell receptor beta chains below, sequenced in a study of blood T cells in healthy people across ages. A second PCR, run for roughly 7 to 11 cycles, used a sample-barcoded 5' primer plus a J-beta primer mix. TCRdb reprocessed the 5' RACE reads via MiXCR and lists one record per CDR3 protein. The sample shows 1.5 million to 2 million distinct CDR3 sequences, roughly 27% of them seen only once. The sequenced sample consisted of blood. The receptor set was obtained from a woman in her twenties or thirties in good health.

This clonotype has a handful of counts. The rearrangement links TRBV3-1 to TRBJ2-5; D might be TRBD1 or TRBD2, each matching 6 bases. CDR1 is LGHDT, CDR2 YNNKEL, per germline (reference sequence). The V end was cut by 2 bases, the J end by 11 bases, with 21 bases between. The CDR3 consists of 15 residues. The CDR3 sequence: CASSQYTGGHLGQYF. CDR3 in DNA: TGTGCCAGCAGCCAATATACCGGGGGACACTTAGGGCAGTACTTC.

About this clonotype itself: A much larger clone differs by one base, so this may be a read error. The chain has TRBV7-2 and TRBJ2-1; 8 bases fit TRBD2. Germline loops: CDR1 SGHTA, CDR2 FQGNSA. V shed 8 bases and J 0 bases; nucleotides not matched to a gene: 3. The CDR3 contains 14 residues. The DNA for the CDR3 is TGTGCCAGCGTCGGGACTAGCTCCTACAATGAGCAGTTCTTC. It encodes CASVGTSSYNEQFF.

In this sample, this clonotype turned up a few times. The chain joins TRBV20-1 to TRBJ2-3; 7 bases match TRBD2. The CDR3 runs 14 residues. J lost 0 bases, V lost 5 bases, and 5 bases had no gene match. Germline lookup yields CDR1 DFQATT and CDR2 SNEGSKA (reference sequence). The CDR3 nucleotides are TGCAGTGCTTCTCCTAGCGGTAGCACAGATACGCAGTATTTT. Its protein is CSASPSGSTDTQYF.

This clonotype was seen more than once but under ten times. This sequence joins TRBV18 and TRBJ1-2; 10 bases are shared with TRBD1. Per germline, CDR1 KGHSH and CDR2 LQKENI. This CDR3 region has 16 residues. The ends lost 3 bases at V and 2 bases at J; junction bases unmatched: 6. The CDR3 DNA reads TGTGCCAGCTCACCCCGACAGGGGGCTTCGAACTATGGCTACACCTTC. Residues: CASSPRQGASNYGYTF.